Below are 3 T cell receptor beta chains sequenced from a single sample in a study of neurological immune-mediated disorders. One entry per CDR3 protein results from TCRdb running MiXCR on the 5' RACE reads. The sample holds 40,000 or so distinct CDR3 sequences, over 2% seen once. The sample comprised PBMCs. Receptor source: a man in his fifties or sixties with multiple sclerosis.

This clonotype has a count of ten or more. The rearrangement links TRBV5-6 to TRBJ2-6; D gene unclear. Trimming took off 0 bases at V and 0 bases at J, with 4 bases between the two ends. The germline V gene has CDR1 SGHDT and CDR2 YYEEEE. The length of the CDR3 is 15 residues. The CDR3 protein is CASSLVFSGANVLTF. In nucleotides, the CDR3 is TGTGCCAGCAGCTTGGTCTTCTCTGGGGCCAACGTCCTGACTTTC.

This clonotype was seen many times. This chain connects TRBV9 to TRBJ1-1, with D possibly TRBD1 on 5 matching bases. This CDR3 is 13 amino acids long. V was clipped by 5 bases and J by 3 bases, with 11 bases between them. Germline CDR1 reads SGDLS; CDR2 reads YYNGEE. The CDR3 sequence is CASSPGGDTEAFF. The DNA for the CDR3 is TGTGCCAGCAGTCCCGGGGGGGACACTGAAGCTTTCTTT.

Many counts were recorded for this clonotype. The CDR3 region is CASSPGLLGYGYTF. CDR3 DNA sequence: TGTGCCAGTAGTCCGGGACTCTTAGGCTATGGCTACACCTTC. This sequence joins TRBV19 and TRBJ1-2; possibly TRBD1 for D (5 bases). Deletions cut 5 bases from V and 4 bases from J, with 14 bases between. There are 14 residues in the CDR3. The germline CDR1 and CDR2 sequences are LNHDA and SQIVND (reference sequence).